Presented here are 10 T cell receptor beta chains from one specimen sequenced in a study of CD8+CD57+ T cells in acquired aplastic anemia. Genomic DNA, serving as template, underwent TCR beta VDJ and CDR3 profiling. One entry per CDR3 protein, called by TCRdb with MiXCR from the reads. The sample has around 250,000 distinct CDR3 sequences, approximately 79% seen once. All sequencing subjects had displayed CD8+CD57+ cell expansion on flow cytometry. Material: sorted CD4+, CD8+, or CD8+CD57+ T cells (not recorded which) from PBMCs. These receptors were taken from a human donor with aplastic anemia.

For this clonotype: The germline gene is not matched at one end of the junction; a read error may be the cause. The chain combines TRBV19 with TRBJ2-3; TRBD2 agrees at 8 bases. The CDR3 is 14 residues long. Germline V gene sequence: CDR1 LNHDA, CDR2 SQIVND (reference sequence). CDR3 sequence reads: CASSLAGRANTQSF. CDR3 in DNA: TGTGCCAGCAGCTTAGCGGGACGTGCCAATACGCAGTCTTTT.

Regarding this clonotype: One end of the junction is discordant with germline, which a read error may explain. The chain links TRBV7-9 to TRBJ2-3, with a possible D match to TRBD2 (6 bases). This CDR3 spans 14 amino acids. CDR1 and CDR2 (germline): SEHNR, FQNEAQ (reference sequence). CDR3 residues: CASSDGGIHDQFFF. In DNA, the CDR3 is TGTGCCAGCAGTGATGGGGGGATTCATGATCAGTTCTTCTTT.

There are a few counts of this clonotype. The chain couples TRBV20-1 to TRBJ2-7; D is perhaps TRBD1 (6 bases). The CDR3 is 15 residues long. The germline V gene encodes CDR1 DFQATT and CDR2 SNEGSKA (reference sequence). V was trimmed by 0 bases and J by 2 bases, leaving 14 bases between them. CDR3 DNA sequence: TGCAGTGCTAGAGACGGACAGCGGATGACCTACGAGCAGTACTTC. Its translation: CSARDGQRMTYEQYF.

Worth noting for this clonotype: One junction end does not reproduce the germline sequence, and a read error may be involved. The chain has TRBV7-2 and TRBJ2-3; 9 bases align to TRBD2. Germline lookup yields CDR1 SGHTA and CDR2 FQGNSA. This CDR3 is 15 amino acids long. The CDR3 DNA is TGTGCCAGCAGCGTAGCGGGAGAGACCACAGATACGCAGTATTTT. It encodes CASSVAGETTDTQYF.

The rearrangement joins TRBV7-2 to TRBJ2-1; TRBD1 matches 8 bases. Germline CDR1 and CDR2: SGHTA and FQGNSA. With V trimmed by 5 bases and J by 11 bases, 17 bases remained unmatched. This CDR3 comprises 16 residues. The CDR3 sequence is CASSPGTGDGHEQQFF. The DNA of the CDR3 is TGTGCCAGCAGCCCCGGGACAGGAGACGGGCATGAGCAGCAGTTCTTC.

Concerning this clonotype: The missing conserved phenylalanine or tryptophan at the end of this CDR3 makes a read error likely. No DNA is shown, since the ends of the CDR3 on it are uncertain; the CDR3 is the one TCRdb lists. This chain uses TRBV7-8 with TRBJ1-2; TRBD1 reflects the table's D call only, with no check against the DNA. The CDR3 has 13 amino acids, counting both end residues. Germline V gene lookup returns CDR1 SGHVS and CDR2 FQNEAQ. CDR3: CASSLDLTGGTTV.

Notes on this clonotype: The junction does not match germline at one end; this may be a read error. The CDR3 DNA follows: TGTGCCACCAGCTTAGGCAGAGGTCCCGAGACGCAGTATTTC. This gives the protein CATSLGRGPETQYF. The chain uses TRBV15 and TRBJ2-3; D remains ambiguous. Germline V lookup: CDR1 LNHNV, CDR2 YYDKDF (reference sequence). This CDR3 is 14 amino acids long.

V usage is TRBV9 and J usage is TRBJ1-5; D unresolved. The germline CDR1 and CDR2 sequences are SGDLS and YYNGEE. V was shortened by 3 bases and J by 0 bases, with 7 bases between the two germline ends. This CDR3 has 14 residues. This chain's CDR3 is CASSDPDSNQPQHF. In nucleotides, the CDR3 is TGTGCCAGCAGCGACCCGGATAGCAATCAGCCCCAGCATTTT.

The gene calls are TRBV5-1 and TRBJ2-7; D unclear. Germline V gene data show CDR1 as SGHRS and CDR2 as YFSETQ. CDR3 size: 16 residues. Here the CDR3 reads CASSLAVHANLAEQYV. CDR3 nucleotides: TGTGCCAGCAGCTTGGCGGTACACGCGAACCTGGCCGAGCAGTACGTC.

DNA for the CDR3: TGTGCCAGCAGCTTGGCACCGGGCCCGGACTATGAGTACTTCTTC. This gives the protein CASSLAPGPDYEYFF. The chain is built from TRBV7-2 and TRBJ2-1, with a tentative D call TRBD2 (6 bases). CDR3 length equals 15 residues. Trimming stripped 3 bases from V and 16 bases from J, with 25 bases between. Germline V gene sequence: CDR1 SGHTA, CDR2 FQGNSA.